The 14 T cell receptor beta chains listed next were all sequenced from one sample in a study of blood T cell repertoires in COVID-19. Clones were sequenced by immunoSEQ multiplex PCR, and TCRdb holds only the in-frame ones, with some missing. The data hold 90,000 to 150,000 clones, with approximately 92% observed a single time. Sequenced input: peripheral blood. Source of these receptors: a man between 65 and 79 years old with active or convalescent COVID-19.

The V call is TRBV20-1, the J call TRBJ2-3, with no clear D. The CDR3 is 10 amino acids. Germline assignment: CDR1 DFQATT and CDR2 SNEGSKA (reference sequence). V was trimmed by 1 base and J by 11 bases, leaving 7 bases between them. Here the CDR3 reads CSARGQWQYF. CDR3 DNA: TGCAGTGCTAGAGGACAATGGCAGTATTTT.

The rearrangement joins TRBV7-8 to TRBJ1-2; D is possibly TRBD1 (5 bases). The V end lost 1 base, the J end lost 2 bases, and 11 bases lay between the germline ends. In germline, CDR1 is SGHVS, CDR2 FQNEAQ. CDR3 length: 15 amino acids. The CDR3 loop is CASSLVARVNYGYTF. The DNA for the CDR3 is TGTGCCAGCAGCTTAGTAGCCAGGGTAAACTATGGCTACACCTTC.

This rearrangement joins TRBV5-1 to TRBJ2-1; maybe TRBD1 (6 bases). Germline CDR1 and CDR2: SGHRS and YFSETQ. Between the trimmed V and J ends, which lost 2 bases and 9 bases, there was a span of 9 bases. This CDR3 comprises 12 residues. CDR3 nucleotide sequence: TGCGCCAGCAGCTTCCAGGGGCTTGAGCAGTTCTTC. It codes for CASSFQGLEQFF. Full variable domain (outside the CDR3, taken from reference TRBV5-1 and TRBJ2-1): KAGVTQTPRYLIKTRGQQVTLSCSPISGHRSVSWYQQTPGQGLQFLFEYFSETQRNKGNFPGRFSGRQFSNSRSEMNVSTLELGDSALYLCASSFQGLEQFFGPGTRLTVL.

The table lists this clone with a count of one. The genes are TRBV6-2 or TRBV6-3 and TRBJ2-5; 8 positions match TRBD2. The length of the CDR3 is 14 residues. The J segment lost 2 bases and the V segment lost 2 bases, leaving 1 base of the junction unmatched. Per the germline V gene, CDR1 is MNHEY and CDR2 is SVGEGT. CDR3 protein: CASSYRGGQETQYF. The CDR3 coding sequence is TGTGCCAGCAGTTACCGGGGGGGGCAAGAGACCCAGTACTTC.

The V call is TRBV30, the J call TRBJ2-7, with TRBD1 as a possible D gene (6 bases). CDR3 length: 11 amino acids. The germline V and J ends were trimmed by 4 bases and 7 bases, with 11 bases remaining between them. Per germline, CDR1 GTSNPN and CDR2 SVGIG (reference sequence). The CDR3 DNA is TGTGCCTGGACCCTAGGGGGAGAGCAGTACTTC. Amino acid sequence: CAWTLGGEQYF. Drawing the rest from reference TRBV30 and TRBJ2-7, the complete variable domain is SQTIHQWPATLVQPVGSPLSLECTVEGTSNPNLYWYRQAAGRGLQLLFYSVGIGQISSEVPQNLSASRPQDRQFILSSKKLLLSDSGFYLCAWTLGGEQYFGPGTRLTVT.

This chain connects TRBV6-6 to TRBJ1-2; D perhaps matches TRBD1 (6 bases). With 7 bases removed from V and 4 bases from J, the gap between germline ends came to 13 bases. Germline loops: CDR1 MNHNY, CDR2 SVGAGI (reference sequence). The CDR3 totals 13 residues. As DNA, the CDR3 is TGTGCCAGCACCTCCGACAGGAGCTATGGCTACACCTTC. It is translated as CASTSDRSYGYTF.

This chain joins TRBV5-1 and TRBJ1-6; possibly TRBD1 for D (6 bases). CDR1 and CDR2 from the germline V gene are SGHRS and YFSETQ. V lost 0 bases to trimming and J lost 7 bases, with 14 bases between them. This CDR3 has 16 amino acids. CDR3 residues: CASSLALNRANSPLHF. The DNA for the CDR3 is TGCGCCAGCAGCTTGGCCCTTAACAGGGCAAATTCACCCCTCCACTTT.

The chain uses TRBV7-2 and TRBJ2-7, with 7 bases that match TRBD1. V shed 3 bases and J 6 bases; nucleotides not matched to a gene: 11. Germline values: CDR1 SGHTA, CDR2 FQGNSA. The CDR3 runs 15 residues. The CDR3 here is CASSLRAGGLGEQYF. The CDR3 coding sequence is TGTGCCAGCAGCTTGCGGGCAGGGGGATTGGGCGAGCAGTACTTC.

This chain links TRBV7-9 with TRBJ1-4, with TRBD1 matching 9 bases. CDR3 length: 16 amino acids. In germline, CDR1 is SEHNR, CDR2 FQNEAQ (reference sequence). V gave up 0 bases and J gave up 2 bases; unmatched junction bases: 1. The CDR3 loop reads CASSLAGQGTNEKLFF. DNA of the CDR3: TGTGCCAGCAGCTTAGCCGGACAGGGGACTAATGAAAAACTGTTTTTT.

V is TRBV7-9 and J is TRBJ2-7, with D perhaps matching TRBD2 (5 bases). The CDR3 extends over 14 amino acids. CDR1 and CDR2 (germline): SEHNR, FQNEAQ (reference sequence). The V end lost 3 bases, the J end lost 5 bases, and 14 bases lay between the germline ends. CDR3 sequence (DNA): TGTGCCAGCAGCTTCCAACTAGTTCCCCACGAGCAGTACTTC. Translating gives CASSFQLVPHEQYF.

This chain connects TRBV28 to TRBJ1-2, with D possibly matching TRBD1 (5 bases). Deletions cut 3 bases from V and 2 bases from J, with 10 bases between. From germline, CDR1 is MDHEN and CDR2 SYDVKM. This CDR3 is 14 amino acids long. CDR3 protein: CASSFPTANYGYTF. CDR3 sequence (DNA): TGTGCCAGCAGTTTTCCGACAGCCAACTATGGCTACACCTTC.

The J gene is TRBJ2-5, the V gene TRBV3-1 (or the pseudogene TRBV3-2); 10 bases fit TRBD2. V shed 0 bases, J shed 5 bases, and the junction held 6 bases outside the gene matches. The CDR3 length is 16 residues. Per the germline V gene, CDR1 is LGHDT and CDR2 is YNNKEL (reference sequence). Here the CDR3 DNA reads TGTGCCAGCAGCCAAGATTTTAGAGCGGGGGGGGAGACCCAGTACTTC. Residues: CASSQDFRAGGETQYF.

CDR3 in amino acids: CASSATHRGLDGYTF. For the CDR3, the DNA is TGTGCCAGCAGTGCTACCCACAGGGGGCTGGATGGCTACACCTTC. The chain uses TRBV27 and TRBJ1-2; TRBD1 matches 9 bases. The V gene end was trimmed by 5 bases and the J gene end by 6 bases; junction bases not matched to a gene: 10. The germline gives CDR1 MNHEY, CDR2 SMNVEV (reference sequence). The CDR3 has 15 residues.

The chain combines TRBV7-9 with TRBJ1-1, with 8 bases identical to TRBD1. Germline trimming cut 6 bases from V and 5 bases from J; bases unmatched to any gene: 5. CDR3 size: 13 residues. CDR1 is SEHNR, CDR2 FQNEAQ, per germline (reference sequence). The CDR3 sequence: CASSAGGGTEAFF. CDR3 nucleotide sequence: TGTGCCAGCAGTGCAGGGGGCGGAACTGAAGCTTTCTTT.